This TCR beta chain was identified during a study of beta chain features in type 1 diabetes listed by TCRdb under 2018. For the wider study: Mean age, gender distribution, total cell number and subset yield were not different between patients and healthy donors. Whereas all 30 or so donors provided naive and central memory subsets, regulatory and stem cell-like memory subsets were isolated from just 8 patients and roughly 8 healthy donors. The study compared the TCRB repertoires of sorted circulating CD4+ T cell subsets in recently diagnosed type 1 diabetes patients with those in matched healthy donors. A total of 85 million to 140 million sorted cells were examined across all samples, and a strong correlation was observed between cell number per subset and RNA yield. Results the study describes overall, beyond this receptor: Because small numbers of individuals were included in the HLA sub-analyses, any influence of HLA type on TCRB rearrangement was left unresolved. Type 1 diabetes patients showed a moderate but significant shortening of TCRB CDR3 length in all four CD4+ subsets. Sequencing cDNA rather than genomic DNA could over-represent highly expressing activated cells, although activation and CD3 levels did not differ between groups. Naive, central memory and regulatory TCRB repertoires appeared to be more similar among patients than among healthy donors. Shorter templates might have been favored by PCR, but patient and control samples were amplified and corrected together, so both groups would have been affected equally by any skew. At VDJ recombination sites, type 1 diabetes patients had fewer insertions and more deleted nucleotides, which implies abnormalities in thymic rearrangement.

A single peripheral blood draw of about 120 mL on average was collected from each donor into heparinised tubes. A BD FACSAria II and a panel including CD45RO, CCR7, CD25, CD127, CD95 and CD27 were used to sort naive, central memory, regulatory and stem cell-like memory CD4+ T cells. Every sorted population had a purity above 95%. Right away, PBMCs were isolated by Lymphoprep density gradient centrifugation and were stained directly, with no culture step. Samples were stained and sorted in pairs, with one healthy donor and one patient per experiment, so that batch effects were minimized. The germline V gene sets CDR1 to SGHAT and CDR2 to FQNNGV. The CDR3 holds 13 amino acids from the cysteine to the phenylalanine. CDR3 DNA only is kept here, 39 bases in frame from base 1. Compared with germline, V lacks 5 bases and J lacks 4 bases; bases without a gene match: 3. All of the isolated RNA was reverse transcribed with the High Capacity cDNA Reverse Transcription Kit, so expressed TCRB transcripts were sequenced. Deep immunoSEQ sequencing was applied to naive, central memory and regulatory T cell samples, giving an average of about 3.7 million total reads per sample. Sorted cells were lysed in RLT buffer, and RNA was extracted using DNase-treated RNeasy Micro or Mini kits according to cell number. To prevent cross-contamination, each cell subset was processed individually, whereas patient and healthy donor samples were processed jointly. Using the immunoSEQ multiplex PCR, TCRB sequences were amplified from cDNA into 87-bp fragments spanning the CDR3 region. The amplicons were sequenced using the Illumina HiSeq platform. The authors processed their data as follows. PCR bias was computationally corrected using synthetic template baselines, reads within Hamming distance 2 were collapsed, and singletons that could not be merged were discarded. Reads were aligned against IMGT to assign V, D and J genes, CDR3 length and insertions or deletions at six rearrangement sites. Within each subset, clonotype counts were normalized to sorted cell number, after which true diversity and Gini coefficients were computed with the tcR R package. Repertoire sharing was quantified using the overlap coefficient calculated on TCRB nucleotide sequences. Out-of-frame TCRB sequences from naive cells were analyzed as a proxy for the pre-selection repertoire. TCRdb took over this immuneACCESS table, retaining in-frame rearrangements with V and J assigned. Such tables are incomplete; in checked studies, under half of the missing clones stem from an unresolved V gene, and the remainder is unexplained. Clone size and V and J calls were adopted from that table, with D and trimming inferred from the DNA. For this sample the table gives around 260,000 clones, of which roughly 25% were detected only once. More than 0.009% of the sample belongs to the ten largest clones.

This clone was seen only a few times. Its antigen is still unknown. Per-nucleotide qualities are absent, and no much larger clonotype sits a single base away. This clonotype was obtained from a woman aged 25 to 39 with type 1 diabetes. Sequencing used naive CD4+ T cells from blood. Sample cell subset or site, as interpreted from the label and publication: true naive CD4+ T cells. This chain is built from TRBV11-2 and TRBJ2-7; 9 of the junction bases match TRBD1. The CDR3 protein: CASSKDRGYEQYF. Read as DNA, the sequence is TGTGCCAGCAGCAAGGACAGGGGTTACGAGCAGTACTTC.